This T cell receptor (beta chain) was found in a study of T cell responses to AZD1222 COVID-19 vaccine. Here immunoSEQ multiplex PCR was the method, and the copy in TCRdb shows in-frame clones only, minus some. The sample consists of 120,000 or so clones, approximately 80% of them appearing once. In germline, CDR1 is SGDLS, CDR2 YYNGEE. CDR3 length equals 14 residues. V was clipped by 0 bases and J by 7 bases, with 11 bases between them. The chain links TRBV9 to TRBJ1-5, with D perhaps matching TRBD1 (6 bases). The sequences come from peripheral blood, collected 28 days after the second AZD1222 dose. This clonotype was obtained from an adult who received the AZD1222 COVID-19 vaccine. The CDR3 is CASSVGQALQPQHF. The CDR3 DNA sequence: TGTGCCAGCAGCGTAGGACAGGCCCTCCAGCCCCAGCATTTT.